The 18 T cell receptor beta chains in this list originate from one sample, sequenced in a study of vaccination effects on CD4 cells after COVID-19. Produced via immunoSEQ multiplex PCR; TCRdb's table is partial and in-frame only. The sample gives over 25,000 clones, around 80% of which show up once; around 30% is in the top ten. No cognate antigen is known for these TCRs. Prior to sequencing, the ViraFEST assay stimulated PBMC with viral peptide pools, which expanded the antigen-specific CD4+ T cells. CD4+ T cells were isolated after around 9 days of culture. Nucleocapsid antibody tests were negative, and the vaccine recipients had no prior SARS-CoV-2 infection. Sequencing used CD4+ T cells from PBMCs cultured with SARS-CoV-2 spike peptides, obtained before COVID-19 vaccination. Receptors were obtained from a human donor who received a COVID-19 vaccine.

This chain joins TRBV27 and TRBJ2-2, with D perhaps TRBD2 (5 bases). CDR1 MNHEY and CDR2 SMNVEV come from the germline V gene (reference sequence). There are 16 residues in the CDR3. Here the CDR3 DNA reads TGTGCGGCAGCCGTGGGGTACGGACTCCCCACCGGGGAGCTGTTTTTT. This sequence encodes CAAAVGYGLPTGELFF.

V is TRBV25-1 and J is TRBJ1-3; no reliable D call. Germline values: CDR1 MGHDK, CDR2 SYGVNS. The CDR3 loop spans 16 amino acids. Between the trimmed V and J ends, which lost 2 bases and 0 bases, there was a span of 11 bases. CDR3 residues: CASSEGQASSGNTIYF. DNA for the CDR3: TGTGCCAGCAGTGAAGGCCAGGCGAGCTCTGGAAACACCATATATTTT.

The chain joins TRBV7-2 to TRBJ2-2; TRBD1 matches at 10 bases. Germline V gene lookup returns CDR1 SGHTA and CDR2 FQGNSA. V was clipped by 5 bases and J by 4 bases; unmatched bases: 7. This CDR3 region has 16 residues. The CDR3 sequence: CASSARDRGGTGELFF. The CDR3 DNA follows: TGTGCCAGCAGCGCCCGGGACAGGGGTGGCACCGGGGAGCTGTTTTTT.

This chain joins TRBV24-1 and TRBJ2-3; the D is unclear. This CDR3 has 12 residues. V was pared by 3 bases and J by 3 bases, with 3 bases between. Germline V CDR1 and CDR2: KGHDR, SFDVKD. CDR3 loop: CATSDSTDTQYF. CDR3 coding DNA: TGTGCCACCAGTGATAGTACAGATACGCAGTATTTT.

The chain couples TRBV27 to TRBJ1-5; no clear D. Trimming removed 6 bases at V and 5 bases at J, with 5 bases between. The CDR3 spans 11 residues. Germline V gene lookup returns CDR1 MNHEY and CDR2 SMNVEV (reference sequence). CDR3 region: CASRHHQPQHF. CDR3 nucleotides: TGTGCCAGCAGGCATCATCAGCCCCAGCATTTT.

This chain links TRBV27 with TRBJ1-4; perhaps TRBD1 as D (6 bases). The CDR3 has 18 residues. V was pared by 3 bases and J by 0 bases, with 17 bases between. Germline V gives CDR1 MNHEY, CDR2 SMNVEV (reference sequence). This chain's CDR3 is CASSFRRTVSATNEKLFF. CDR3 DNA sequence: TGTGCCAGCAGTTTCCGGAGGACAGTCAGTGCAACTAATGAAAAACTGTTTTTT.

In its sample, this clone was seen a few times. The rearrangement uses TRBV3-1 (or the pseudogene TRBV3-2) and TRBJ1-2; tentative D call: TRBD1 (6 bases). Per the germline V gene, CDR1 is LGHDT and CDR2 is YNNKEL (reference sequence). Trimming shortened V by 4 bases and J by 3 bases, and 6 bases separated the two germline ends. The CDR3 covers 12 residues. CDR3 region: CASSRTDYGYTF. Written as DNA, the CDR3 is TGTGCCAGCAGCCGGACAGACTATGGCTACACCTTC.

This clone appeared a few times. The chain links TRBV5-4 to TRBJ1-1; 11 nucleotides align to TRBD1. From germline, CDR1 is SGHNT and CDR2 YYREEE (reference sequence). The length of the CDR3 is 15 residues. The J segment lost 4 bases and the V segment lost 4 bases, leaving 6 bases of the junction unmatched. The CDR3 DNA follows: TGTGCCAGCAGCGGACAGGGGGCGCCGGGCACTGAAGCTTTCTTT. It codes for CASSGQGAPGTEAFF.

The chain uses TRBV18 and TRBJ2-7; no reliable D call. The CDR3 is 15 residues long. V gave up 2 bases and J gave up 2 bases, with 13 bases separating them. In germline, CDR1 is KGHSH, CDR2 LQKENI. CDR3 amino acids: CASSPVRSPTYEQYF. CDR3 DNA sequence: TGTGCCAGCTCACCAGTTAGGTCTCCCACCTACGAGCAGTACTTC.

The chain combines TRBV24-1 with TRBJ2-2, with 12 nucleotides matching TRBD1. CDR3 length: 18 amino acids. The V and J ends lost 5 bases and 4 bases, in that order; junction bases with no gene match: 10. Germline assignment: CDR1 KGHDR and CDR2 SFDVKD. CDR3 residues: CATSAPPGQGAPTGELFF. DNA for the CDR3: TGTGCCACCAGTGCCCCACCGGGACAGGGGGCTCCCACCGGGGAGCTGTTTTTT.

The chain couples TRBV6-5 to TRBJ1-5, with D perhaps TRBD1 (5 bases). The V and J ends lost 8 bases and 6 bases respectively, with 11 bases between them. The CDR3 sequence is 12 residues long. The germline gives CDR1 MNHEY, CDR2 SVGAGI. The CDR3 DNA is TGTGCCAGCCGAGCAGGGAGTCAGCCCCAGCATTTT. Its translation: CASRAGSQPQHF.

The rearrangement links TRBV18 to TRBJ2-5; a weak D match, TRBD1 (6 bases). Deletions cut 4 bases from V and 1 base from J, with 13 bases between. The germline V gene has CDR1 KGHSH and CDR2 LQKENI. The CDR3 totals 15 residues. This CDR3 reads CASSRRRDTQETQYF. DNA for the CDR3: TGTGCCAGCTCACGTCGTAGGGACACCCAAGAGACCCAGTACTTC.

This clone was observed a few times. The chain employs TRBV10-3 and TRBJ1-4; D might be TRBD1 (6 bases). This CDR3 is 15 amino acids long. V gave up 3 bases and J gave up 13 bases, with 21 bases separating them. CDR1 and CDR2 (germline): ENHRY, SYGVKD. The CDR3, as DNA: TGTGCCATCAGTGACCCCACAGGGTCCCGTGCGGGACTGTTTTTT. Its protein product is CAISDPTGSRAGLFF.

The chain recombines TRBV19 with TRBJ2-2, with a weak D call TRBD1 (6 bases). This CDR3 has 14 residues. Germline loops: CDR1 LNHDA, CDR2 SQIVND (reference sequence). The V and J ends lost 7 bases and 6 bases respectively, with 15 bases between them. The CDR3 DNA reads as TGTGCCAGTATGGGGACACAGGGCGCCGGGGAGCTGTTTTTT. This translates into CASMGTQGAGELFF.

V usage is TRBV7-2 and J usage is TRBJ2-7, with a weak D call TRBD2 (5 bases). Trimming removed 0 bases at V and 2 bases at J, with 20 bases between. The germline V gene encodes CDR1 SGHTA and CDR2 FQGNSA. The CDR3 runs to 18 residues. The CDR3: CASSLAGETRGITYEQYF. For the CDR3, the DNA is TGTGCCAGCAGCTTAGCGGGAGAAACCCGAGGCATTACCTACGAGCAGTACTTC.

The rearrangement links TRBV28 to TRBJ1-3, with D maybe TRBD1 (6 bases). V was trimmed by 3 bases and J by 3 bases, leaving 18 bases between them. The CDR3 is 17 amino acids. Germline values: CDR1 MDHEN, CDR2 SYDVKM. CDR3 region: CASSLPGGGAGGNTIYF. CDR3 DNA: TGTGCCAGCAGTTTGCCGGGGGGGGGCGCAGGTGGAAACACCATATATTTT.

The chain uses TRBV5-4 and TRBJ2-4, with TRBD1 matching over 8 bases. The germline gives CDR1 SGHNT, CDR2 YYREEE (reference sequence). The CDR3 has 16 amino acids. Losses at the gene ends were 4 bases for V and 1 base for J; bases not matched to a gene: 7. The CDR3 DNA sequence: TGTGCCAGCAGCCGAGGACAGGGAGGCGCCAAAAACATTCAGTACTTC. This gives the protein CASSRGQGGAKNIQYF.

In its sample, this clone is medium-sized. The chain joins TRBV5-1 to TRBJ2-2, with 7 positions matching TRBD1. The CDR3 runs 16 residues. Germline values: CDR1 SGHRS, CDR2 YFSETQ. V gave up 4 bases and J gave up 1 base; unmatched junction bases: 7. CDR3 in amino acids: CASSPDRARNTGELFF. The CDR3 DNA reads TGCGCCAGCAGCCCCGACAGGGCGAGGAACACCGGGGAGCTGTTTTTT.